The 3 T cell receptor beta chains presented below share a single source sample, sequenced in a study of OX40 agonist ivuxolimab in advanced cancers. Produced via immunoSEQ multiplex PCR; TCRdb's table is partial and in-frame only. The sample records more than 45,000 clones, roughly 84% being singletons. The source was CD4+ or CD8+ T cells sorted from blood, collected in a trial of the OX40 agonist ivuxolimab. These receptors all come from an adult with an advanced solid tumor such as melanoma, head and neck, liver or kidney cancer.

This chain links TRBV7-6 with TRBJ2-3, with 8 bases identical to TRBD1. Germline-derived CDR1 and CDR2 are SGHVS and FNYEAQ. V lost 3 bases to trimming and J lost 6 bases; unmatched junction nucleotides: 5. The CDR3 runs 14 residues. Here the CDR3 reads CASSFGQGVDTQYF. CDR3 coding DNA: TGTGCCAGCAGCTTTGGACAGGGCGTTGATACGCAGTATTTT.

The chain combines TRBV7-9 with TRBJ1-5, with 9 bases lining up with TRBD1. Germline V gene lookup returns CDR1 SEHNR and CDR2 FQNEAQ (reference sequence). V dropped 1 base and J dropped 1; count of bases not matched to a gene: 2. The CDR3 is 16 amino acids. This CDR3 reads CASSLGTGESNQPQHF. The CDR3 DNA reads TGTGCCAGCAGCTTAGGGACAGGGGAGAGCAATCAGCCCCAGCATTTT.

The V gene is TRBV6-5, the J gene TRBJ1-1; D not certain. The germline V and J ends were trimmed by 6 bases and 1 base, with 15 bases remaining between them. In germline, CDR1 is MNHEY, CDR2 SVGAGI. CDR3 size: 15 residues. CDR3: CASRPPRAGNTEAFF. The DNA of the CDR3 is TGTGCCAGCAGGCCGCCGAGGGCTGGGAACACTGAAGCTTTCTTT.